Included here is one TCR beta chain sequence, with context. Its antigen is undetermined. Time point reported: week 35, safety follow-up. A single vaccine dose contained 300 ug of mutant IDH1 20-mer peptide, and topical imiquimod was used with it. Astrocytomas that were new, WHO grade 3 or 4, IDH1-mutant and ATRX-lost were present in the donors. Data came from immunoSEQ multiplex PCR; TCRdb stores just in-frame clones and leaves some out. Of 26,000 or so clones detected, less than 90% appear once; the ten largest clones hold around 31%. This CDR3 region has 14 residues. V gave up 0 bases and J gave up 4 bases, with 9 bases separating them. CDR1 is SGHVS, CDR2 FNYEAQ, per germline. The sample belongs to a study of a mutant IDH1 vaccine in newly diagnosed glioma. Across the whole study: Beginning 4-6 weeks after radiotherapy alone, or with temozolomide cycles, vaccination took place.

The sequence was obtained from a man aged 25-45 years with glioma. The source material was PBMCs, sampled from a glioma patient whose treatment included an IDH1 peptide vaccine. This sequence joins TRBV7-6 and TRBJ1-2, with D tentatively TRBD1 (5 bases). CDR3: CASSLAEGTYGYTF. Here the CDR3 DNA reads TGTGCCAGCAGCTTAGCGGAGGGGACCTATGGCTACACCTTC.